These 25 T cell receptor beta chains came from one sample sequenced in a study of T-cell memory formation after mild COVID-19. Each CDR3 protein gets one entry after TCRdb re-called the 5' RACE reads with MiXCR. The data hold over 350,000 distinct CDR3 sequences, with approximately 24% observed a single time. Sequencing was done on a sample of PBMCs or a T cell subset sorted from them (not recorded which). These receptors all come from an adult woman who had mild COVID-19 (a few samples of this study predate the infection). Cell type and time point are not known.

The chain links TRBV6-2 or TRBV6-3 to TRBJ1-5, with 12 bases that match TRBD1. CDR1 and CDR2 (germline): MNHEY, SVGEGT. With V trimmed by 2 bases and J by 11 bases, 10 bases remained unmatched. This CDR3 is built from 16 residues. The CDR3 reads CASSYGTGGGGQTQHF. The CDR3 nucleotides are TGTGCCAGCAGTTACGGGACAGGGGGCGGCGGACAGACCCAGCATTTT.

This clonotype is a singleton in its sample. The gene calls are TRBV20-1 and TRBJ2-5; 9 positions match TRBD2. J was trimmed by 4 bases and V by 3 bases; bases with no gene match: 6. CDR1 and CDR2 (germline): DFQATT, SNEGSKA (reference sequence). The CDR3 is 14 residues long. CDR3 in amino acids: CSASGRGGPETQYF. CDR3 DNA: TGCAGTGCTAGTGGGCGGGGGGGCCCAGAGACCCAGTACTTC.

This clonotype was counted a few times. V usage is TRBV24-1 and J usage is TRBJ2-1, with 7 bases fitting TRBD2. Germline V lookup: CDR1 KGHDR, CDR2 SFDVKD. Trimming took 3 bases from V and 6 from J; bases not matched to a gene: 10. CDR3 length: 16 residues. The DNA for the CDR3 is TGTGCCACCAGTGATCCGACTAGCCCCGCCGCCAATGAGCAGTTCTTC. Translating it yields CATSDPTSPAANEQFF.

The chain uses TRBV30 and TRBJ2-3, with a weak D call TRBD2 (6 bases). CDR1 is GTSNPN and CDR2 is SVGIG in the germline V gene (reference sequence). Deletions cut 4 bases from V and 3 bases from J, with 8 bases between. The CDR3 runs to 12 residues. In nucleotides, the CDR3 is TGTGCCTGGATGGCGGGGACAGATACGCAGTATTTT. It specifies CAWMAGTDTQYF.

Only one count was recorded for this clonotype. V usage is TRBV29-1 and J usage is TRBJ2-3, with D unclear. This CDR3 contains 14 residues. CDR1 and CDR2 from the germline V gene are SQVTM and ANQGSEA. Trimming removed 3 bases at V and 0 bases at J, with 10 bases between. The CDR3 DNA follows: TGCAGCGTTGATTCAGACCCTAGCACAGATACGCAGTATTTT. Protein sequence: CSVDSDPSTDTQYF.

This chain joins TRBV6-2 or TRBV6-3 and TRBJ1-2; D is undetermined. The ends were cut back, 7 bases at V and 3 bases at J, with 15 bases in the middle. The CDR3 covers 14 residues. CDR1 MNHEY and CDR2 SVGEGT come from the germline V gene. The CDR3 DNA is TGTGCCAGCACTCCCGGGCACCTCGACTATGGCTACACCTTC. This sequence encodes CASTPGHLDYGYTF.

This clonotype was recorded once. The chain employs TRBV28 and TRBJ2-5; the match to TRBD2 covers 10 bases. The length of the CDR3 is 15 residues. Germline V gene lookup returns CDR1 MDHEN and CDR2 SYDVKM. V lost 6 bases and J lost 5; bases outside the gene matches: 9. CDR3 sequence reads: CASSPLTSGAETQYF. DNA for the CDR3: TGTGCCAGCAGCCCTTTAACTAGCGGGGCTGAGACCCAGTACTTC.

This sequence joins TRBV29-1 and TRBJ2-7, with 9 bases matching TRBD2. V lost 3 bases and J lost 3; bases outside the gene matches: 9. Germline assignment: CDR1 SQVTM and CDR2 ANQGSEA. This CDR3 spans 15 amino acids. CDR3 DNA: TGCAGCGTTGAGTCTCGGACTAGCGCATTCTACGAGCAGTACTTC. It translates to CSVESRTSAFYEQYF.

The chain couples TRBV7-6 to TRBJ2-7, with D possibly being TRBD2 (6 bases). CDR3 length equals 15 residues. V shed 5 bases and J shed 4 bases, with 18 bases lying between them. Germline loops: CDR1 SGHVS, CDR2 FNYEAQ. CDR3 nucleotide sequence: TGTGCCAGCAGCCTTCTAGCTATCGGGACTTACGAGCAGTACTTC. The encoded protein is CASSLLAIGTYEQYF.

The J gene is TRBJ2-5, the V gene TRBV5-1; D unclear. In germline, CDR1 is SGHRS, CDR2 YFSETQ. Trimming pared 1 base from V and 1 base from J, leaving 11 bases between. This CDR3 is 15 amino acids long. CDR3 protein: CASSLMVSSQETQYF. CDR3 bases: TGCGCCAGCAGCTTGATGGTCTCTAGCCAAGAGACCCAGTACTTC.

The chain is built from TRBV30 and TRBJ2-6; TRBD2 is a possible D gene (5 bases). The CDR3 runs 16 residues. CDR1 and CDR2 (germline): GTSNPN, SVGIG (reference sequence). The V gene lost 1 base and the J gene lost 0 bases, with 10 bases spanning the gap. The chain's CDR3 is CAWSGESSSGANVLTF. For the CDR3, the DNA is TGTGCCTGGAGTGGGGAGTCAAGCTCTGGGGCCAACGTCCTGACTTTC.

This clonotype was observed a handful of times. The V gene is TRBV7-9, the J gene TRBJ1-2; tentative D call: TRBD1 (6 bases). The ends were cut back, 1 base at V and 6 bases at J, with 12 bases in the middle. CDR3 length: 14 residues. Germline V CDR1 and CDR2: SEHNR, FQNEAQ (reference sequence). The CDR3 DNA follows: TGTGCCAGCAGCTTAGGCACAGGGCACCATGGCTACACCTTC. It translates to CASSLGTGHHGYTF.

The chain couples TRBV7-6 to TRBJ2-3; 10 nucleotides match TRBD2. V lost 2 bases to trimming and J lost 6 bases; unmatched junction nucleotides: 11. The V gene's germline CDR1 is SGHVS and CDR2 FNYEAQ. The CDR3 sequence is 17 residues long. The CDR3 sequence is CASSLRLLAGVRDTQYF. CDR3 nucleotide sequence: TGTGCCAGCAGCTTAAGACTGCTAGCGGGGGTGAGGGATACGCAGTATTTT.

This clonotype has more than one count but fewer than ten. The CDR3 DNA follows: TGTGCCAGCACCCTCCTTAGCGGACGGAACACCGGGGAGCTGTTTTTT. Amino acid sequence: CASTLLSGRNTGELFF. The chain joins TRBV6-5 to TRBJ2-2; maybe TRBD2 (6 bases). The V end was cut by 7 bases, the J end by 1 base, with 16 bases between. The CDR3 contains 16 residues. Germline V lookup: CDR1 MNHEY, CDR2 SVGAGI.

V gene TRBV9 combines with J gene TRBJ1-1, with D unresolved. The CDR3 consists of 13 residues. Germline loops: CDR1 SGDLS, CDR2 YYNGEE. Trimming cost V 4 bases and J 1 base, with 8 bases left between them. For the CDR3, the DNA is TGTGCCAGCAGCTTCACGTGGAACACTGAAGCTTTCTTT. It translates to CASSFTWNTEAFF.

This clonotype was picked up many times. This rearrangement joins TRBV11-2 to TRBJ1-1; D gene ambiguous. There are 16 residues in the CDR3. Germline lookup yields CDR1 SGHAT and CDR2 FQNNGV. Trimming took off 5 bases at V and 0 bases at J, with 16 bases between the two ends. The CDR3 region is CASSPPRLDLNTEAFF. In nucleotides, the CDR3 is TGTGCCAGCAGCCCACCCCGTTTGGACCTGAACACTGAAGCTTTCTTT.

There are many counts of this clonotype. The chain joins TRBV7-3 to TRBJ2-1; 8 bases align to TRBD1. This CDR3 has 15 amino acids. The trim removed 6 bases at V and 1 base at J, leaving 5 bases unmatched. Per the germline V gene, CDR1 is SGHTA and CDR2 is FQGTGA. The CDR3 here is CASSFDRGSYNEQFF. As DNA, the CDR3 is TGTGCCAGCAGTTTCGACAGGGGATCCTACAATGAGCAGTTCTTC.

This clonotype was recorded only once. The chain joins TRBV20-1 to TRBJ2-5, with TRBD1 identical over 11 bases. Trimming at V came to 8 bases and at J to 4 bases, leaving 9 bases not matched to a gene. The CDR3 consists of 14 residues. Looked up from germline, CDR1 is DFQATT and CDR2 is SNEGSKA (reference sequence). The CDR3 reads CSPGQGGPRETQYF. Written as DNA, the CDR3 is TGCAGTCCGGGACAGGGGGGCCCCAGAGAGACCCAGTACTTC.

This clonotype has just a few counts. This chain uses TRBV2 with TRBJ2-7; the match to TRBD1 covers 8 bases. V shed 4 bases, J shed 6 bases, and the junction held 8 bases outside the gene matches. The CDR3 loop spans 14 amino acids. The germline gives CDR1 SNHLY, CDR2 FYNNEI. CDR3 DNA: TGTGCCAGCAGTGTCCTAGACAGGGGCGGCGAGCAGTACTTC. This encodes CASSVLDRGGEQYF.

This clonotype has just a few counts. This chain links TRBV7-2 with TRBJ2-5; either TRBD1 or TRBD2 may supply D (6 bases each). Trimming shortened V by 5 bases and J by 3 bases, and 13 bases separated the two germline ends. This CDR3 spans 14 amino acids. Per the germline V gene, CDR1 is SGHTA and CDR2 is FQGNSA. CDR3 bases: TGTGCCAGCAGCCAATGGGGGGCGAAAGAGACCCAGTACTTC. Translation: CASSQWGAKETQYF.

The chain carries TRBV9 and TRBJ2-4; 7 bases are shared with TRBD2. V lost 0 bases and J lost 1; bases outside the gene matches: 1. The CDR3 contains 15 residues. Germline CDR1 and CDR2: SGDLS and YYNGEE. CDR3 loop: CASSVAGGAKNIQYF. In DNA form, the CDR3 reads TGTGCCAGCAGCGTAGCCGGGGGGGCCAAAAACATTCAGTACTTC.

This clonotype was seen more than once but under ten times. The chain has TRBV7-9 and TRBJ2-3; D is possibly TRBD2 (5 bases). V lost 5 bases to trimming and J lost 7 bases, with 13 bases between them. CDR1 is SEHNR, CDR2 FQNEAQ, per germline (reference sequence). There are 13 residues in the CDR3. In DNA, the CDR3 is TGTGCCAGCAGCCCCCCGGACTCGAATACGCAGTATTTT. It yields the protein CASSPPDSNTQYF.

As DNA, the CDR3 is TGCAGTGCTAGCGTCGGACAGAACACTGAAGCTTTCTTT. Protein: CSASVGQNTEAFF. The chain has TRBV20-1 and TRBJ1-1, with D perhaps matching TRBD1 (5 bases). Between the trimmed V and J ends, which lost 3 bases and 1 base, there was a span of 9 bases. The CDR3 extends over 13 amino acids. Germline CDR1 and CDR2: DFQATT and SNEGSKA (reference sequence).

There are a few counts of this clonotype. The rearrangement joins TRBV12-5 to TRBJ2-7, with D perhaps TRBD1 or TRBD2 (6 bases each). Trimming took off 6 bases at V and 2 bases at J, with 8 bases between the two ends. CDR3 length equals 12 residues. Germline CDR1 and CDR2: LGHNT and FRNRAP. CDR3 residues: CASGGGTYEQYF. The CDR3 DNA reads TGTGCTAGTGGGGGGGGCACCTACGAGCAGTACTTC.

CDR3 in amino acids: CASSLLRTDEAFF. CDR3 DNA: TGTGCCAGCAGTCTACTCAGGACAGATGAAGCTTTCTTT. The J gene is TRBJ1-1, the V gene TRBV7-2, with D tentatively TRBD1 (6 bases). The CDR3 loop spans 13 amino acids. Trimming cost V 6 bases and J 7 bases, with 15 bases left between them. Germline-derived CDR1 and CDR2 are SGHTA and FQGNSA. Using reference TRBV7-2 and TRBJ1-1 for the parts outside the CDR3, the full variable domain is GAGVSQSPSNKVTEKGKDVELRCDPISGHTALYWYRQSLGQGLEFLIYFQGNSAPDKSGLPSDRFSAERTGGSVSTLTIQRTQQEDSAVYLCASSLLRTDEAFFGQGTRLTVV.